Listed here are 3 T cell receptor beta chains from one sample, sequenced in a study of Graves' ophthalmopathy and Graves' hyperthyroidism. TCR beta CDR3 regions were amplified from RNA transcripts. An opening RT-PCR round employed HTBI primers and preceded a second-round multiplex PCR. TCRdb passed the multiplex PCR reads through MiXCR, listing each CDR3 protein once. The table records roughly 700,000 distinct CDR3 sequences, 40% of them present only once. The sequencing input was peripheral blood. These receptors all come from an adult man with Graves' ophthalmopathy.

This clonotype was observed many times. The gene calls are TRBV2 and TRBJ1-1, with no clear D. This CDR3 is built from 12 residues. The germline V and J ends were trimmed by 4 bases and 10 bases, with 13 bases remaining between them. Germline values: CDR1 SNHLY, CDR2 FYNNEI. CDR3 loop: CASSVEVYLAFF. As DNA, the CDR3 is TGTGCCAGCAGTGTAGAGGTTTACCTAGCTTTCTTT.

This chain links TRBV25-1 with TRBJ1-3; no firm D call. CDR3 size: 17 residues. Trimming took off 6 bases at V and 0 bases at J, with 18 bases between the two ends. Germline assignment: CDR1 MGHDK and CDR2 SYGVNS. CDR3 DNA: TGTGCCAGCAGCCAAGATTCTGGCTCAGCCTCTGGAAACACCATATATTTT. Translation: CASSQDSGSASGNTIYF. Combining the CDR3 with reference TRBV25-1 and TRBJ1-3 gives the whole variable domain EADIYQTPRYLVIGTGKKITLECSQTMGHDKMYWYQQDPGMELHLIHYSYGVNSTEKGDLSSESTVSRIRTEHFPLTLESARPSHTSQYLCASSQDSGSASGNTIYFGEGSWLTVV.

The V gene is TRBV20-1, the J gene TRBJ2-3; 10 bases fit TRBD2. Germline V gene sequence: CDR1 DFQATT, CDR2 SNEGSKA (reference sequence). The trim removed 1 base at V and 1 base at J, leaving 5 bases unmatched. The CDR3 spans 16 residues. The CDR3 loop reads CSARVSGTSGTDTQYF. The CDR3 DNA follows: TGCAGTGCTAGAGTCTCGGGGACTAGCGGCACAGATACGCAGTATTTT.